This T cell receptor (beta chain) was captured by sequencing in a study of immune evolution from preneoplasia to lung adenocarcinoma. Study observations and caveats: Top clone frequencies peaked in normal lung, apparently declining through invasive adenocarcinoma.

Each case's diagnosis was confirmed by two pathologists on H&E. The table came from immunoSEQ multiplex PCR; TCRdb's copy has only in-frame clones and leaves some out. The table records approximately 5,000 clones, 81% of them present only once. As regards this clone: The target antigen is unknown.

V lost 0 bases to trimming and J lost 5 bases, with 14 bases between them. The CDR3 consists of 15 residues. Germline V gene data show CDR1 as SGHDT and CDR2 as YYEEEE. This chain links TRBV5-6 with TRBJ2-5; TRBD1 is a possible D gene (5 bases). Sequencing input: FFPE adjacent normal lung tissue. The sequence came from a donor at least 70 years old with lung adenocarcinoma. In nucleotides, the CDR3 is TGTGCCAGCAGCTTGGTCCAGGGCAAACGGGAGACCCAGTACTTC. Its protein product is CASSLVQGKRETQYF.